This T cell receptor (beta chain) is from a study of T cells in localized non-small cell lung cancer. This CDR3 contains 12 residues. The germline V and J ends were trimmed by 2 bases and 8 bases, with 9 bases remaining between them. CDR1 and CDR2 (germline): MDHEN, SYDVKM. Sequencing used immunoSEQ multiplex PCR; TCRdb keeps in-frame clones, though not all of them. This table has roughly 1,500 clones, around 27% appearing once. The sequencing used normal lung tissue next to the tumor, collected before any cancer treatment. The J gene is TRBJ1-2, the V gene TRBV28; D call uncertain. The TCR sequence derives from a man between 40 and 70 years old with stage II squamous cell lung carcinoma. The CDR3 sequence: CASSLLRGGYTF. The CDR3 nucleotides are TGTGCCAGCAGTTTACTCAGAGGCGGCTACACCTTC.